This T cell receptor beta chain was retrieved from a study of blood T cell repertoires in COVID-19. Generated by immunoSEQ multiplex PCR, the TCRdb table keeps only in-frame clones and is missing some. The table shows approximately 290,000 clones, with around 85% occurring only once. V dropped 5 bases and J dropped 0; count of bases not matched to a gene: 10. This CDR3 region has 16 residues. In germline, CDR1 is SQVTM, CDR2 ANQGSEA. Material: peripheral blood. The rearrangement joins TRBV29-1 to TRBJ2-7; 10 bases map to TRBD1. This TCR came from a human donor with COVID-19, enrolled during active disease. The donor label of this sample is uncertain. The CDR3 sequence is CSVRSRGTGASYEQYF. CDR3 sequence (DNA): TGCAGCGTTCGCAGTCGGGGGACAGGGGCCTCCTACGAGCAGTACTTC.